This T cell receptor (beta chain) appears in the sequencing data of a study of blood T cell repertoires in COVID-19. Study summary: Sites across the United States, Italy and Spain contributed samples from acute and convalescent COVID-19. PBMCs, B-cell-depleted T cells, or T cells were the source of the cDNA or gDNA that made up the material.

The CDR3 sequence is 17 residues long. CDR1 and CDR2 (germline): SGHAT, FQNNGV. V lost 1 base to trimming and J lost 0 bases, with 13 bases between them. The authors' processing: The authors estimated nucleated cell counts from reference gene primer amplification. Only in-frame clones appear in the TCRdb table, and some are missing; sequencing was by immunoSEQ multiplex PCR. That table supplies the V and J calls and clone size; D and trimming were determined from the DNA. The repertoire consists of 90,000 or so clones, with around four fifths occurring once and the leading ten covering about an eighth.

The chain combines TRBV11-2 with TRBJ1-5; no clear D. The sequencing sample was made of peripheral blood. The source of this sequence is a human donor in a cohort sampled during active COVID-19. This CDR3 reads CASSLGRESSSNQPQHF. The CDR3 DNA sequence: TGTGCCAGCAGCTTAGGACGGGAGAGTAGTAGCAATCAGCCCCAGCATTTT.